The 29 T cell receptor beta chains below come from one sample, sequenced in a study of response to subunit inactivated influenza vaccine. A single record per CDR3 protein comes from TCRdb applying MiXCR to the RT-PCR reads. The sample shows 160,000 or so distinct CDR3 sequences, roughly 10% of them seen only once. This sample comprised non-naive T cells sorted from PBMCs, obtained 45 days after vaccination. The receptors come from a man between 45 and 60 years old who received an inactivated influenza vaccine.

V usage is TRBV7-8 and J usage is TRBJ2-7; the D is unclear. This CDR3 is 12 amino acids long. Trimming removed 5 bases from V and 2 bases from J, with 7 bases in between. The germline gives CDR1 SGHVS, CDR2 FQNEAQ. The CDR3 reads CASSQTTYEQYF. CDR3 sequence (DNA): TGTGCCAGCAGCCAAACTACCTACGAGCAGTACTTC. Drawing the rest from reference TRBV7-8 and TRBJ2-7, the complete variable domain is GAGVSQSPRYKVAKRGQDVALRCDPISGHVSLFWYQQALGQGPEFLTYFQNEAQLDKSGLPSDRFFAERPEGSVSTLKIQRTQQEDSAVYLCASSQTTYEQYFGPGTRLTVT.

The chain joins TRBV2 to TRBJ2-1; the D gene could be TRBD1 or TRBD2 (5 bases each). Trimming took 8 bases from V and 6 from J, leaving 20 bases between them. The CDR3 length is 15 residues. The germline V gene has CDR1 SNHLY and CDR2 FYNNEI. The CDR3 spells CASRGEGTFGNEQFF. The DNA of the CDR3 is TGTGCCAGCCGAGGAGAGGGGACGTTTGGCAATGAGCAGTTCTTC.

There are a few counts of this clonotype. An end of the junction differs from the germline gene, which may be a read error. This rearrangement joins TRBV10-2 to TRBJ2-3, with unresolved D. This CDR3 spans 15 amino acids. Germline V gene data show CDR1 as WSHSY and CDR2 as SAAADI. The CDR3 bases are TGCGTCAGCAGTGAGCGACGGAATCCAGCAGATACGCAGTATTTT. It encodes CVSSERRNPADTQYF.

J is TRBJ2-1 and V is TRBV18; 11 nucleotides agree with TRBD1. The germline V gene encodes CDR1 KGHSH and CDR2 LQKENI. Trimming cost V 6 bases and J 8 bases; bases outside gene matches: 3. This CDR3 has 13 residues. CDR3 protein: CASSRGQGDEQFF. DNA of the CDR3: TGTGCCAGCTCGAGGGGACAGGGGGATGAGCAGTTCTTC.

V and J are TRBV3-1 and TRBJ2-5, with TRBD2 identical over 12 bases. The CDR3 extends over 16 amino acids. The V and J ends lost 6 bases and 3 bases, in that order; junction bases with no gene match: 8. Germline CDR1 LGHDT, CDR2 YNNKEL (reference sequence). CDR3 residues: CASSRGLAGREETQYF. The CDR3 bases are TGTGCCAGCAGTCGAGGACTAGCGGGGCGAGAAGAGACCCAGTACTTC.

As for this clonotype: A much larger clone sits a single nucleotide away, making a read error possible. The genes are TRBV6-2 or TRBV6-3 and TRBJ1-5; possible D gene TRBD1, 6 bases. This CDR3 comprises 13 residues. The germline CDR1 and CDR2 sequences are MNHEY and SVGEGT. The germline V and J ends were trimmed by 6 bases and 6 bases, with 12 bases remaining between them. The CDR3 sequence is CASSDVGAQPQHF. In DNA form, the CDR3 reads TGTGCCAGCAGCGACGTGGGGGCTCAGCCCCAGCATTTT.

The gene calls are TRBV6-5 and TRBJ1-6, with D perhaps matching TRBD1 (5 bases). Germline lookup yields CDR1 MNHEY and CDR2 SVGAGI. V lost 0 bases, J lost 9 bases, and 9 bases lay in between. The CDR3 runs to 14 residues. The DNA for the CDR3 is TGTGCCAGCAGTTACTCAGGGGCTGTTTCACCCCTCCACTTT. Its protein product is CASSYSGAVSPLHF.

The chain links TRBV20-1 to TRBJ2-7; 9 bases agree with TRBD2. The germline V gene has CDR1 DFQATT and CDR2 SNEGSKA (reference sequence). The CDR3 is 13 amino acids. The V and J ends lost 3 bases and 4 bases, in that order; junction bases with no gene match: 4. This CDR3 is CSASALAGYEQYF. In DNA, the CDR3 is TGCAGTGCTAGTGCCCTAGCGGGGTACGAGCAGTACTTC.

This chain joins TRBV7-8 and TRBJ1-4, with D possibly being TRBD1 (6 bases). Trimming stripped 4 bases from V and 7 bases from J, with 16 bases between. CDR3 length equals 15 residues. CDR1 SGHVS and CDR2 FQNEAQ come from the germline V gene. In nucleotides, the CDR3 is TGTGCCAGCAGCTCACAGGGATACGCTGTTGAAAAACTGTTTTTT. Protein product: CASSSQGYAVEKLFF.

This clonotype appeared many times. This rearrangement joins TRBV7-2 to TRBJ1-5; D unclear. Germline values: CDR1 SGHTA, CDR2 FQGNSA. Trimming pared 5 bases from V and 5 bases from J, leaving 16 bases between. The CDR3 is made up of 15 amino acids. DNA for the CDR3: TGTGCCAGCAGCCCAGAGAAGGGAGGATATCAGCCCCAGCATTTT. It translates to CASSPEKGGYQPQHF.

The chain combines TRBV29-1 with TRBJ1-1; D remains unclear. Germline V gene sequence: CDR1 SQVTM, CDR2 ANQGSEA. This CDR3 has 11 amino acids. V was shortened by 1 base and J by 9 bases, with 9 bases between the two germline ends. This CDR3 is CSVEGGGKAFF. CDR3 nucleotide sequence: TGCAGCGTTGAAGGGGGTGGTAAAGCTTTCTTT.

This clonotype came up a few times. CDR3 bases: TGCGCCAGCAGCCAAGTTGTGGGTCTTGGGGCCAACGTCCTGACTTTC. This codes for CASSQVVGLGANVLTF. V is TRBV4-3 and J is TRBJ2-6; no reliable D call. Germline V lookup: CDR1 LGHNA, CDR2 YSLEER. V was pared by 1 base and J by 3 bases, with 10 bases between. This CDR3 has 16 amino acids.

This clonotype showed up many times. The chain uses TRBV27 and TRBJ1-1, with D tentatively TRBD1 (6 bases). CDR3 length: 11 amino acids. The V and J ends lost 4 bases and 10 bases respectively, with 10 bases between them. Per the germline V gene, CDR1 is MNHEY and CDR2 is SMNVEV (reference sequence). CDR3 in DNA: TGTGCCAGCAGTTCAAACAGGGTAGCTTTCTTT. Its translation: CASSSNRVAFF.

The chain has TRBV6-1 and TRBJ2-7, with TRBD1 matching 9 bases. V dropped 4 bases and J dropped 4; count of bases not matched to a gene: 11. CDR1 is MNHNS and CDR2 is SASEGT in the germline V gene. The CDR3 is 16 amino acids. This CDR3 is CASSAIDRGWGYEQYF. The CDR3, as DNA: TGTGCCAGCAGTGCAATTGACAGGGGGTGGGGATACGAGCAGTACTTC.

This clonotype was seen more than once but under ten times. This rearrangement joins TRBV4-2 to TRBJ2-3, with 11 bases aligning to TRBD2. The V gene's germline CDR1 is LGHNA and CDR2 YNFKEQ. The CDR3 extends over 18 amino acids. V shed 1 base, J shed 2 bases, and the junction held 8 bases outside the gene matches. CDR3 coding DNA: TGTGCCAGCAGCCAAGGAGCGACTAGCGGGACCAACACAGATACGCAGTATTTT. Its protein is CASSQGATSGTNTDTQYF.

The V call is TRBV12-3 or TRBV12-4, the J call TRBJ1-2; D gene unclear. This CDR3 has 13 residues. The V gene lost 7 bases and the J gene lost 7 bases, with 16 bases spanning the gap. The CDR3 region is CASTGISGSGYTF. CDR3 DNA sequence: TGTGCCAGCACCGGGATATCGGGTAGTGGCTACACCTTC.

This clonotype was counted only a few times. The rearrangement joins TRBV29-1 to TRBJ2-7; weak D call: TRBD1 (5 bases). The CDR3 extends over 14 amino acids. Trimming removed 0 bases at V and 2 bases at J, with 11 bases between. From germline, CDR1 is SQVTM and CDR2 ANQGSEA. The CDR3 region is CSVEDPRVPYEQYF. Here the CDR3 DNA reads TGCAGCGTTGAAGACCCCAGGGTTCCCTACGAGCAGTACTTC.

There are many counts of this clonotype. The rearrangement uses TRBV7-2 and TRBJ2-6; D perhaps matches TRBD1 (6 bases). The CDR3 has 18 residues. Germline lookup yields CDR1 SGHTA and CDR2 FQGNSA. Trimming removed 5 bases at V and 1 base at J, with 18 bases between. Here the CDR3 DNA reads TGTGCCAGCAGCAGGCAGACAGGCCCGGGATCTGGGGCCAACGTCCTGACTTTC. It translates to CASSRQTGPGSGANVLTF.

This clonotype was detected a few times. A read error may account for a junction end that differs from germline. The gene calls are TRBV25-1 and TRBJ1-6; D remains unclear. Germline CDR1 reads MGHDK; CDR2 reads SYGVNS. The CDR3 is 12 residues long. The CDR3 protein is CASNDYNSPLHF. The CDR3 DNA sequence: TGTGCCAGCAATGACTATAATTCACCCCTTCACTTT.

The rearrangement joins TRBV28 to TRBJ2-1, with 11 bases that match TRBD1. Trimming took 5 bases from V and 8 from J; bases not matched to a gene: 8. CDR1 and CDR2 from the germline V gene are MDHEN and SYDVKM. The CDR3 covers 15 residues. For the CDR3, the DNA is TGTGCCAGCAGTCCGGGACAGGGGGGCTGGGATGAGCAGTTCTTC. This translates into CASSPGQGGWDEQFF.

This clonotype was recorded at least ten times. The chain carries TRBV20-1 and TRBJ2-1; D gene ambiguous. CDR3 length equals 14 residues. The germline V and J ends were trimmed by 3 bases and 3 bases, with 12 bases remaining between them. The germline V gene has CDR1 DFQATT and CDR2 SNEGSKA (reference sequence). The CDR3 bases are TGCAGTGCTAGCAACGGGCCCTTCTACAATGAGCAGTTCTTC. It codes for CSASNGPFYNEQFF.

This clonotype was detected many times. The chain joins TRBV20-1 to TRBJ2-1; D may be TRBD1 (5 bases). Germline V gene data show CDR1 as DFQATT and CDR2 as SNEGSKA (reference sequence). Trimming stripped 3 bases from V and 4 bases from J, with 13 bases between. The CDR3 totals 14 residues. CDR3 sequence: CSARVRQPYNEQFF. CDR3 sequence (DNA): TGCAGTGCTAGGGTCCGACAGCCGTACAATGAGCAGTTCTTC.

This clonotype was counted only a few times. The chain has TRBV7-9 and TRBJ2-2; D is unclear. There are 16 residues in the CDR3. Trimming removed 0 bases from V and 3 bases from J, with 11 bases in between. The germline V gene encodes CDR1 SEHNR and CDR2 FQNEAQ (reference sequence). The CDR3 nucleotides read TGTGCCAGCAGCTTAGCGGGCGCGGTGGACACCGGGGAGCTGTTTTTT. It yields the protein CASSLAGAVDTGELFF.

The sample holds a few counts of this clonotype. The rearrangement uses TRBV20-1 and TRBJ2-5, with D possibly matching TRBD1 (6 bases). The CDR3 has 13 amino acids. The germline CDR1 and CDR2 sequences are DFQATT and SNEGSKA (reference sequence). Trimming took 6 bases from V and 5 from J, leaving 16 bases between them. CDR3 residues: CSAHQGWGETQYF. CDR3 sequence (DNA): TGCAGTGCCCATCAGGGGTGGGGGGAGACCCAGTACTTC.

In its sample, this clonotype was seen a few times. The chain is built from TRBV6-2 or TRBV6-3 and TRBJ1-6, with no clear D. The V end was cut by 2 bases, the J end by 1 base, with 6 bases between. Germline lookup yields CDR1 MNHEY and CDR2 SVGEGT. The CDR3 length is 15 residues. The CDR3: CASSYVESYNSPLHF. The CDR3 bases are TGTGCCAGCAGTTACGTGGAATCCTATAATTCACCCCTCCACTTT.

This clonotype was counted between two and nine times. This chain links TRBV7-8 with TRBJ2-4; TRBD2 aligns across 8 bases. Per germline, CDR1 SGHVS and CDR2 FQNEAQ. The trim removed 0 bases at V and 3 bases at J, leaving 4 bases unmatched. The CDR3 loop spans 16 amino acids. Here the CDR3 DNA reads TGTGCCAGCAGCTTAGCGGACCGGGGGGGCAAAAACATTCAGTACTTC. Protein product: CASSLADRGGKNIQYF.

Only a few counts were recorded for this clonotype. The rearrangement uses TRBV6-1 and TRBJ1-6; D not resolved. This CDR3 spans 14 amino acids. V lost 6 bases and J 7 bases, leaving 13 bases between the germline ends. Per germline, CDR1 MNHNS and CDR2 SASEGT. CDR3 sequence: CASRSGRVNSPLHF. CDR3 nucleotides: TGTGCCAGCAGGTCGGGGAGGGTAAATTCACCCCTCCACTTT.

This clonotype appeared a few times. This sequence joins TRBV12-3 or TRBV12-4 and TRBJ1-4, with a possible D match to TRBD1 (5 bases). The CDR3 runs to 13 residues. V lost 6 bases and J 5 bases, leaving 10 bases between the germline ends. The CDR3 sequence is CASSRGFNEKLFF. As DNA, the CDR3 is TGTGCCAGCAGCCGGGGGTTCAATGAAAAACTGTTTTTT.

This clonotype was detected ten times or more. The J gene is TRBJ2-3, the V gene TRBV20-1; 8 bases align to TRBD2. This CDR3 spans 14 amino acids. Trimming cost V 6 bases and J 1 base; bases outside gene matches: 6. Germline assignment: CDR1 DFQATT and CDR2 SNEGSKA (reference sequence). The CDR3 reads CSAKKRGRTDTQYF. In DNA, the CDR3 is TGCAGTGCCAAAAAGCGGGGGCGCACAGATACGCAGTATTTT.